The 22 T cell receptor beta chains reported below all come from one sample, sequenced in a study of shared clonotypes between healthy human individuals. Generated by immunoSEQ multiplex PCR, the TCRdb table keeps only in-frame clones and is missing some. The profile covers hundreds of thousands of clones, with around three quarters appearing a single time and around 13% taken by the ten largest. Sequenced: PBMCs. The receptor source for this set is a woman aged 40 to 55 in good health. Some clones in this sample may be carry-over from other donors' samples.

CDR3 nucleotides: TGTGCCAGCAGCCCGCGGACTCATCTCAATGAGCAGTTCTTC. Translation gives CASSPRTHLNEQFF. The J gene is TRBJ2-1, the V gene TRBV9; possible D gene TRBD2, 5 bases. This CDR3 comprises 14 residues. Germline V lookup: CDR1 SGDLS, CDR2 YYNGEE. The V and J ends lost 4 bases and 6 bases respectively, with 14 bases between them.

V gene TRBV7-8 combines with J gene TRBJ1-5; D uncertain. The germline V gene has CDR1 SGHVS and CDR2 FQNEAQ. Trimming pared 6 bases from V and 3 bases from J, leaving 15 bases between. The CDR3 sequence is 15 residues long. CDR3 sequence (DNA): TGTGCCAGCAGAGACCCCGGGCCGACCAATCAGCCCCAGCATTTT. Its protein is CASRDPGPTNQPQHF.

The chain couples TRBV18 to TRBJ1-3; D is possibly TRBD1 (6 bases). The CDR3 has 15 amino acids. In germline, CDR1 is KGHSH, CDR2 LQKENI. Trimming pared 3 bases from V and 6 bases from J, leaving 15 bases between. CDR3 DNA: TGTGCCAGCTCACCCTGGACAGCCTTGGAAAACACCATATATTTT. Translated: CASSPWTALENTIYF.

This clone appeared once. CDR3 nucleotide sequence: TGTGCCAGCAGGCCGAGGGGGACTAGCGGACACCCCTACGAGCAGTACTTC. Translated, it gives CASRPRGTSGHPYEQYF. The chain joins TRBV5-6 to TRBJ2-7, with 11 bases identical to TRBD2. Losses at the gene ends were 5 bases for V and 2 bases for J; bases not matched to a gene: 12. This CDR3 contains 17 residues. In germline, CDR1 is SGHDT, CDR2 YYEEEE.

The table lists this clone with a count of one. This chain connects TRBV7-9 to TRBJ1-2, with D maybe TRBD1 (5 bases). Looked up from germline, CDR1 is SEHNR and CDR2 is FQNEAQ (reference sequence). The germline V and J ends were trimmed by 1 base and 8 bases, with 14 bases remaining between them. There are 14 residues in the CDR3. CDR3 bases: TGTGCCAGCAGCTTAGGGGAGGGGTCGATCGGCTACACCTTC. Its translation: CASSLGEGSIGYTF.

This clone was observed a handful of times. Different DNA sequences within this sample yield the same CDR3. This chain joins TRBV5-1 and TRBJ2-1, with TRBD2 matching over 8 bases. Germline CDR1 SGHRS, CDR2 YFSETQ. This CDR3 spans 13 amino acids. Trimming cost V 3 bases and J 9 bases; bases outside gene matches: 5. CDR3 protein: CASSSGLAGEQFF. The CDR3 bases are TGCGCCAGCAGCTCCGGACTAGCAGGTGAGCAGTTCTTC.

The V and J genes are TRBV28 and TRBJ2-2; TRBD1 is a possible D gene (6 bases). Trimming cost V 5 bases and J 7 bases, with 17 bases left between them. Germline CDR1 and CDR2: MDHEN and SYDVKM. The CDR3 totals 15 residues. CDR3 DNA: TGTGCCAGCAGTACCGATCAAGGACAGCTCGGGGAGCTGTTTTTT. It codes for CASSTDQGQLGELFF.

The rearrangement joins TRBV7-2 to TRBJ1-1, with D perhaps matching TRBD1 (6 bases). The germline V gene has CDR1 SGHTA and CDR2 FQGNSA. The CDR3 loop spans 13 amino acids. Trimming removed 4 bases from V and 4 bases from J, with 10 bases in between. The CDR3 region has the DNA TGTGCCAGCAGCTCATTAGGGGGCACTGAAGCTTTCTTT. Its protein is CASSSLGGTEAFF.

CDR3 bases: TGTGCCAGCAGTTTAAAAGCCACTAATTACGAGCAGTACTTC. Protein: CASSLKATNYEQYF. This chain connects TRBV28 to TRBJ2-7; no firm D call. V lost 2 bases and J 4 bases, leaving 12 bases between the germline ends. This CDR3 has 14 residues. In germline, CDR1 is MDHEN, CDR2 SYDVKM.

The V call is TRBV18, the J call TRBJ2-7; 9 bases fit TRBD2. V lost 3 bases and J lost 1; bases outside the gene matches: 10. Germline-derived CDR1 and CDR2 are KGHSH and LQKENI. This CDR3 is 17 amino acids long. CDR3 DNA: TGTGCCAGCTCACCCCCCGGGGGAGCGGGAGGTTCCTACGAGCAGTACTTC. It yields the protein CASSPPGGAGGSYEQYF.

V is TRBV23-1 and J is TRBJ1-3, with D uncertain. TRBV23-1 carries the ORF label, with uncertain function. V was trimmed by 3 bases and J by 7 bases, leaving 16 bases between them. There are 15 residues in the CDR3. The CDR3 loop reads CASSHSGPRWNTIYF. The CDR3 coding sequence is TGCGCCAGCAGTCACTCGGGCCCGCGGTGGAACACCATATATTTT.

This chain uses TRBV9 with TRBJ2-3, with 8 bases fitting TRBD1. The CDR3 loop spans 16 amino acids. The germline gives CDR1 SGDLS, CDR2 YYNGEE. The V gene end was trimmed by 0 bases and the J gene end by 6 bases; junction bases not matched to a gene: 9. CDR3 amino acids: CASSVGTGLGVDTQYF. CDR3 bases: TGTGCCAGCAGCGTAGGGACAGGGCTTGGAGTGGATACGCAGTATTTT.

The sample holds one count of this clone. This chain connects TRBV7-2 to TRBJ2-3; 9 nucleotides align to TRBD2. The V segment lost 5 bases and the J segment 0 bases; nucleotides outside the gene matches: 3. Germline V gene lookup returns CDR1 SGHTA and CDR2 FQGNSA. There are 15 residues in the CDR3. The CDR3 coding sequence is TGTGCCAGCAGCGGTAGCGGGGGTAGCACAGATACGCAGTATTTT. Its protein is CASSGSGGSTDTQYF. The variable domain in full, completed from reference TRBV7-2 and TRBJ2-3, reads GAGVSQSPSNKVTEKGKDVELRCDPISGHTALYWYRQSLGQGLEFLIYFQGNSAPDKSGLPSDRFSAERTGGSVSTLTIQRTQQEDSAVYLCASSGSGGSTDTQYFGPGTRLTVL.

Here the CDR3 DNA reads TGTGCCAGCAGTGAATCCCGGACAGGGGGCGGATTAGATACGCAGTATTTT. This gives the protein CASSESRTGGGLDTQYF. The chain employs TRBV25-1 and TRBJ2-3, with 11 bases matching TRBD1. V shed 1 base, J shed 5 bases, and the junction held 8 bases outside the gene matches. The CDR3 sequence is 17 residues long. CDR1 is MGHDK and CDR2 is SYGVNS in the germline V gene.

The chain uses TRBV11-3 and TRBJ2-1; 9 nucleotides agree with TRBD2. Unmatched junction bases numbered 8, after V lost 5 bases and J lost 6 bases. The germline gives CDR1 SGHNT, CDR2 YENEEA. The CDR3 covers 15 residues. CDR3: CASSPGTSLFNEQFF. DNA of the CDR3: TGTGCCAGCAGCCCCGGGACTAGCCTCTTCAATGAGCAGTTCTTC.

The chain is built from TRBV11-2 and TRBJ2-7; no clear D gene. CDR3 size: 16 residues. The V end was cut by 1 base, the J end by 0 bases, with 13 bases between. From germline, CDR1 is SGHAT and CDR2 FQNNGV. CDR3 sequence: CASSLVLGWNSYEQYF. CDR3 coding DNA: TGTGCCAGCAGCTTAGTCTTGGGGTGGAACTCCTACGAGCAGTACTTC.

V gene TRBV10-3 combines with J gene TRBJ2-7, with D possibly being TRBD2 (6 bases). Deletions cut 0 bases from V and 7 bases from J, with 19 bases between. In germline, CDR1 is ENHRY, CDR2 SYGVKD. The CDR3 sequence is 16 residues long. In nucleotides, the CDR3 is TGTGCCATCAGTGAGTCGGAGGGGACCGGGTTCCATGAGCAGTACTTC. This gives the protein CAISESEGTGFHEQYF.

The chain combines TRBV6-6 with TRBJ1-3; 7 bases agree with TRBD1. The CDR3 spans 16 residues. V was pared by 3 bases and J by 0 bases, with 5 bases of the junction left unmatched. Germline CDR1 reads MNHNY; CDR2 reads SVGAGI (reference sequence). The CDR3 DNA is TGTGCCAGCAGTTATCCGGACAGGAACTCTGGAAACACCATATATTTT. It is translated as CASSYPDRNSGNTIYF.

A remark on this clone: The same CDR3 also results from other DNA sequences found in this sample. The rearrangement uses TRBV5-1 and TRBJ2-5; perhaps TRBD1 as D (6 bases). CDR1 is SGHRS and CDR2 is YFSETQ in the germline V gene. This CDR3 is 15 amino acids long. V was clipped by 0 bases and J by 5 bases, with 14 bases between them. The DNA for the CDR3 is TGCGCCAGCAGCTTGGCCTCTGGGGGCGGTGAGACCCAGTACTTC. Its translation: CASSLASGGGETQYF.

This chain uses TRBV13 with TRBJ1-2; D might be TRBD1 (6 bases). The CDR3 runs 18 residues. CDR1 and CDR2 (germline): PRHDT, FYEKMQ (reference sequence). V was shortened by 2 bases and J by 2 bases, with 21 bases between the two germline ends. CDR3 DNA: TGTGCCAGCAGCTTATTATCAAAACTCCAGGGGAAAAACTATGGCTACACCTTC. This translates into CASSLLSKLQGKNYGYTF.

The rearrangement uses TRBV5-1 and TRBJ1-5, with D possibly TRBD1 on 6 matching bases. The CDR3 sequence is 13 residues long. CDR1 is SGHRS, CDR2 YFSETQ, per germline. V dropped 3 bases and J dropped 5 bases, with 9 bases sitting between them. The CDR3 coding sequence is TGCGCCAGCAGCTGGACAGTTGATCAGCCCCAGCATTTT. It codes for CASSWTVDQPQHF.

This clone was detected only once. The chain links TRBV9 to TRBJ2-3; 12 nucleotides agree with TRBD2. Germline trimming cut 0 bases from V and 8 bases from J; bases unmatched to any gene: 4. Germline V gives CDR1 SGDLS, CDR2 YYNGEE. The CDR3 spans 15 residues. The CDR3 sequence is CASSVVTSGSVTQYF. The CDR3 coding sequence is TGTGCCAGCAGCGTAGTGACTAGCGGGAGTGTTACGCAGTATTTT.